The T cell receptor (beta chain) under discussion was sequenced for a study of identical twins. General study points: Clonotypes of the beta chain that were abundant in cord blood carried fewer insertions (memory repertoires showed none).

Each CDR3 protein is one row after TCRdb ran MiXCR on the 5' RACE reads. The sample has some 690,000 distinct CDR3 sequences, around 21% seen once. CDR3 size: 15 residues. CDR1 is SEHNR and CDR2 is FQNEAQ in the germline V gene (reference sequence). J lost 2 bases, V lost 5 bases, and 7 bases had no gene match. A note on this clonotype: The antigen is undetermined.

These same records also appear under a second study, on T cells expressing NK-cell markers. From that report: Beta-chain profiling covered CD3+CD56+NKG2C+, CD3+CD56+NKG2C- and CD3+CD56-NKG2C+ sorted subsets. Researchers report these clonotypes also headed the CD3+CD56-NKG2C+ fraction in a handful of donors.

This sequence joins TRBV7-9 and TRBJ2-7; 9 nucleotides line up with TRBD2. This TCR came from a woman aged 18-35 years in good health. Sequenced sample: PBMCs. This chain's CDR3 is CASSPVAGETYEQYF. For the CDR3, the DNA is TGTGCCAGCAGCCCGGTAGCGGGGGAGACCTACGAGCAGTACTTC.